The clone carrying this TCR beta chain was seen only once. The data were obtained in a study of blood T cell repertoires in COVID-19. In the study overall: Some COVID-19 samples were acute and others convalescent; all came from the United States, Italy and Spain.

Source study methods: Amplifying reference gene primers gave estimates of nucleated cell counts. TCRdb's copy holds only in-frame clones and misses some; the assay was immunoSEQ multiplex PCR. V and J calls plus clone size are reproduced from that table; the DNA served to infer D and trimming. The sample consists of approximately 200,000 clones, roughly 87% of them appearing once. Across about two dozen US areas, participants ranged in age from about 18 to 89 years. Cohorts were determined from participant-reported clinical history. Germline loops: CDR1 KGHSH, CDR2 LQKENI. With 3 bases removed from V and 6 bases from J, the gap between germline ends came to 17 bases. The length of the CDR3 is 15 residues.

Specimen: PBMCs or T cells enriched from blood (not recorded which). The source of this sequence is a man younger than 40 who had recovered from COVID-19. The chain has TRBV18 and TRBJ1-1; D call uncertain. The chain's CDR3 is CASSPSGSRLAEAFF. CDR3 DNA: TGTGCCAGCTCACCTTCCGGGAGCAGGTTGGCTGAAGCTTTCTTT.